This TCR beta chain was sequenced during a study of T cell repertoires in cytomegalovirus infection. About the research overall: Public TCR beta signatures indicated both CMV infection and matching HLA type.

TCRdb analysed the reads with MiXCR anew, one entry per CDR3 protein. Of nearly 550,000 distinct CDR3 sequences in the sample, 15% to 20% are singletons; the top ten hold more than 20%. This clonotype was recorded a few times. The antigen is unknown. General observations from the study: The study found HLA-C-restricted CMV-specific TCR beta clonotypes dominating the ex vivo response.

Trimming left V 3 bases short and J 8 bases short, with 16 bases between. This CDR3 spans 15 amino acids. The chain couples TRBV12-3 or TRBV12-4 to TRBJ2-2; possible D gene TRBD1, 5 bases. This receptor was taken from a human donor in good health (CMV status not recorded). Some clones in this sample may be carry-over from other donors' samples. Sequencing used CD8+ T cells from PBMCs. The CDR3 sequence is CASSFEQWGWGELFF. The CDR3 nucleotides read TGTGCCAGCAGTTTCGAACAGTGGGGCTGGGGGGAGCTGTTTTTT.